This TCR beta chain was recovered during a study of blood T cell repertoires in COVID-19. Study background: PBMCs, B-cell-depleted T cells, or T cells provided the cDNA or gDNA that made up the material.

Enrollees, about 18 to 89 years old, lived in approximately 25 US areas. Either two negative PCRs, clearance, or symptom resolution qualified Cohort 3 donors as recovered. The CDR3 consists of 14 residues. Between the trimmed V and J ends, which lost 6 bases and 4 bases, there was a span of 16 bases. CDR1 is SGHRS, CDR2 YFSETQ, per germline. In the original workflow: By means of reference gene primer amplification, nucleated cell counts were estimated. The protocol was immunoSEQ multiplex PCR, while the TCRdb copy is restricted to in-frame clones and leaves out a portion. That table supplies the V and J calls and clone size; D and trimming were determined from the DNA. The sample has about 270,000 clones; roughly nine tenths are singletons.

The sample comprised PBMCs or T cells enriched from blood (not recorded which). This chain connects TRBV5-1 to TRBJ2-5; D perhaps matches TRBD2 (6 bases). This clonotype was obtained from a woman under 30 who had recovered from COVID-19. CDR3 sequence (DNA): TGCGCCAGCAACGAGGGTTTGGGGGGAGAGACCCAGTACTTC. Amino acid sequence: CASNEGLGGETQYF.